The entry that follows covers one TCR beta chain sequence. Its antigen is still unknown. This sample stems from a study of OX40 agonist ivuxolimab in advanced cancers. Study in general: Three patients, one with hepatocellular carcinoma and two with cutaneous melanoma, responded partially.

The CDR3 has 15 amino acids. Germline V CDR1 and CDR2: MNHNY, SVGAGI (reference sequence). With 6 bases clipped from V and 1 base from J, the junction kept 8 bases outside the gene matches. The study sampled blood at baseline, cycle 4 day 1, and cycle 7 day 1. Regarding the study as a whole: Among expanded peripheral T cells, antigen specificity went undetermined. Some of the lowest clonal expansion was seen in partial responders at 0.1-3.0 mg/kg.

Repertoires were generated with immunoSEQ multiplex PCR, while TCRdb's copy carries only in-frame clones and drops some. This table holds approximately 99,000 clones, approximately 90% found once. The chain carries TRBV6-6 and TRBJ1-1; 7 positions agree with TRBD1. The receptor comes from an adult with an advanced solid tumor such as melanoma, head and neck, liver or kidney cancer. This material consisted of CD4+ or CD8+ T cells sorted from blood, taken in a trial of the OX40 agonist ivuxolimab. The CDR3 DNA sequence: TGTGCCAGCAGACCCCCGGGACAGAAGAACACTGAAGCTTTCTTT. This sequence encodes CASRPPGQKNTEAFF.